Shown below are 21 T cell receptor beta chains from a single sample sequenced in a study of blood T cell repertoires in COVID-19. Only in-frame clones appear in the TCRdb table, and some are missing; sequencing was by immunoSEQ multiplex PCR. The sample has approximately 200,000 clones; 87% are singletons. The sample taken for sequencing was PBMCs or T cells enriched from blood (not recorded which). These receptors were taken from a man aged 25 to 45 in a cohort exposed to, infected with or recovered from COVID-19 (not recorded which).

J is TRBJ1-3 and V is TRBV19; D remains ambiguous. V shed 3 bases and J shed 0 bases, with 12 bases lying between them. Germline-derived CDR1 and CDR2 are LNHDA and SQIVND (reference sequence). The CDR3 has 16 amino acids. The CDR3 coding sequence is TGTGCCAGTAGTATTGGCCCGAGGGTCTCTGGAAACACCATATATTTT. Its translation is CASSIGPRVSGNTIYF. Filled out from reference TRBV19 and TRBJ1-3, the complete variable domain reads DGGITQSPKYLFRKEGQNVTLSCEQNLNHDAMYWYRQDPGQGLRLIYYSQIVNDFQKGDIAEGYSVSREKKESFPLTVTSAQKNPTAFYLCASSIGPRVSGNTIYFGEGSWLTVV.

The J gene is TRBJ2-7, the V gene TRBV10-3; 7 bases are a match to TRBD2. The germline gives CDR1 ENHRY, CDR2 SYGVKD. CDR3 size: 16 residues. With 5 bases clipped from V and 3 bases from J, the junction kept 13 bases outside the gene matches. The DNA for the CDR3 is TGTGCCATCAGTACATCCCCGGGGGGTGGGGACTACGAGCAGTACTTC. Its translation is CAISTSPGGGDYEQYF.

Only one count was recorded for this clone. The chain uses TRBV7-3 and TRBJ2-1; 8 bases are a match to TRBD2. J gave up 7 bases and V 4 bases, and 15 bases lay outside the gene matches. Germline values: CDR1 SGHTA, CDR2 FQGTGA. CDR3 size: 17 residues. In DNA form, the CDR3 reads TGTGCCAGCAGCTCCACAGCCGGGACTAGAGTACAGAATGAGCAGTTCTTC. It codes for CASSSTAGTRVQNEQFF.

This chain uses TRBV5-1 with TRBJ2-1, with D uncertain. V lost 2 bases, J lost 6 bases, and 12 bases lay in between. The CDR3 has 14 residues. Looked up from germline, CDR1 is SGHRS and CDR2 is YFSETQ. The CDR3 sequence: CASSFEAMSNEQFF. The DNA of the CDR3 is TGCGCCAGCAGCTTCGAGGCGATGAGCAATGAGCAGTTCTTC.

This clone was recorded only once. This sequence joins TRBV28 and TRBJ2-5, with TRBD1 matching over 7 bases. V lost 4 bases and J lost 4; bases outside the gene matches: 6. Germline loops: CDR1 MDHEN, CDR2 SYDVKM. This CDR3 contains 14 residues. The CDR3 spells CASSSLNRGETQYF. The CDR3 bases are TGTGCCAGCAGTTCGCTTAACAGGGGAGAGACCCAGTACTTC.

This sequence joins TRBV6-5 and TRBJ2-3, with 10 bases lining up with TRBD2. CDR3 size: 14 residues. Germline-derived CDR1 and CDR2 are MNHEY and SVGAGI. The ends lost 5 bases at V and 7 bases at J; junction bases unmatched: 6. The CDR3 protein is CASSLAGVQNTQYF. The CDR3 DNA sequence: TGTGCCAGCAGTCTAGCGGGAGTACAGAATACGCAGTATTTT.

The chain combines TRBV5-1 with TRBJ1-1; D uncertain. The CDR3 spans 14 residues. Germline V gives CDR1 SGHRS, CDR2 YFSETQ. Trimming removed 4 bases at V and 1 base at J, with 11 bases between. CDR3 loop: CASSPDGKNTEAFF. DNA for the CDR3: TGCGCCAGCAGCCCGGACGGGAAGAACACTGAAGCTTTCTTT.

The sample holds one count of this clone. The gene calls are TRBV19 and TRBJ1-1; 7 bases are shared with TRBD1. CDR1 and CDR2 (germline): LNHDA, SQIVND (reference sequence). The CDR3 is 15 residues long. Trimming at V came to 4 bases and at J to 1 base, leaving 6 bases not matched to a gene. The CDR3 is CASSRRGRENTEAFF. CDR3 coding DNA: TGTGCCAGTAGTAGGAGGGGGCGAGAGAACACTGAAGCTTTCTTT.

The chain is built from TRBV7-2 and TRBJ1-5; 7 nucleotides match TRBD1. Germline V gene sequence: CDR1 SGHTA, CDR2 FQGNSA. The CDR3 loop spans 15 amino acids. V shed 6 bases and J 4 bases; nucleotides not matched to a gene: 9. CDR3 sequence (DNA): TGTGCCAGCAGTCGTGCCGGGACAGAGAATCAGCCCCAGCATTTT. Its translation is CASSRAGTENQPQHF. The whole variable domain, filled in from reference TRBV7-2 and TRBJ1-5, reads GAGVSQSPSNKVTEKGKDVELRCDPISGHTALYWYRQSLGQGLEFLIYFQGNSAPDKSGLPSDRFSAERTGGSVSTLTIQRTQQEDSAVYLCASSRAGTENQPQHFGDGTRLSIL.

The chain is built from TRBV7-9 and TRBJ1-3, with 7 bases fitting TRBD1. The V gene end was trimmed by 6 bases and the J gene end by 0 bases; junction bases not matched to a gene: 11. The CDR3 runs to 17 residues. Germline lookup yields CDR1 SEHNR and CDR2 FQNEAQ (reference sequence). CDR3 nucleotide sequence: TGTGCCAGCAGACACAGGACAGGACGCAACTCTGGAAACACCATATATTTT. Its translation: CASRHRTGRNSGNTIYF.

The genes are TRBV9 and TRBJ2-2; 8 bases fit TRBD1. The germline CDR1 and CDR2 sequences are SGDLS and YYNGEE. The V and J ends lost 4 bases and 5 bases, in that order; junction bases with no gene match: 4. The CDR3 has 14 residues. CDR3 coding DNA: TGTGCCAGCAGCTTTAGGGACAGGACCGGGGAGCTGTTTTTT. This codes for CASSFRDRTGELFF.

This chain joins TRBV6-2 or TRBV6-3 and TRBJ1-3; D uncertain. The CDR3 loop spans 15 amino acids. CDR1 is MNHEY, CDR2 SVGEGT, per germline. V was clipped by 5 bases and J by 7 bases, with 18 bases between them. Written as DNA, the CDR3 is TGTGCCAGCAGTACACCGCGGGGTCTCGGGAACACCATATATTTT. Translating it yields CASSTPRGLGNTIYF.

The CDR3 reads CASSFEGQLKGEAFF. The CDR3 DNA follows: TGTGCCAGCAGCTTTGAGGGACAGCTTAAGGGTGAAGCTTTCTTT. The chain has TRBV11-2 and TRBJ1-1, with TRBD1 identical over 7 bases. This CDR3 spans 15 amino acids. After removal of 3 bases from V and 7 bases from J, the junction contained 11 bases not matched to a gene. Germline V CDR1 and CDR2: SGHAT, FQNNGV.

V and J are TRBV15 and TRBJ2-7, with D unclear. Germline values: CDR1 LNHNV, CDR2 YYDKDF (reference sequence). Trimming shortened V by 6 bases and J by 3 bases, and 9 bases separated the two germline ends. CDR3 size: 12 residues. CDR3 bases: TGTGCCACCAGTCTAGAAAGCTACGAGCAGTACTTC. Amino acids: CATSLESYEQYF.

The chain recombines TRBV15 with TRBJ2-1, with 10 bases matching TRBD2. The CDR3 has 16 residues. The germline V gene has CDR1 LNHNV and CDR2 YYDKDF (reference sequence). V was clipped by 1 base and J by 7 bases; unmatched bases: 7. The CDR3: CATSRGGTSGKNEQFF. CDR3 sequence (DNA): TGTGCCACCAGCAGAGGGGGTACTAGCGGGAAAAATGAGCAGTTCTTC.

This chain uses TRBV4-3 with TRBJ2-7; 9 nucleotides match TRBD1. Germline-derived CDR1 and CDR2 are LGHNA and YSLEER. The CDR3 is made up of 17 amino acids. V lost 1 base to trimming and J lost 5 bases; unmatched junction nucleotides: 12. The CDR3 sequence: CASSQVFSGTGRNEQYF. Here the CDR3 DNA reads TGCGCCAGCAGCCAAGTCTTTTCCGGGACAGGGAGGAACGAGCAGTACTTC.

This clone appeared once. J is TRBJ1-5 and V is TRBV4-3; D possibly corresponds to TRBD1 (6 bases). CDR3 length: 14 residues. Trimming removed 6 bases from V and 5 bases from J, with 14 bases in between. Germline lookup yields CDR1 LGHNA and CDR2 YSLEER. The CDR3 protein is CASSQTGYDQPQHF. CDR3 nucleotide sequence: TGCGCCAGCAGTCAGACAGGATATGATCAGCCCCAGCATTTT.

The chain carries TRBV19 and TRBJ2-1, with D tentatively TRBD2 (5 bases). The V end lost 1 base, the J end lost 7 bases, and 5 bases lay between the germline ends. This CDR3 contains 12 residues. Germline V CDR1 and CDR2: LNHDA, SQIVND (reference sequence). CDR3 residues: CASSIGGNEQFF. CDR3 in DNA: TGTGCCAGTAGTATAGGAGGGAATGAGCAGTTCTTC.

This chain uses TRBV7-9 with TRBJ2-1; perhaps TRBD2 as D (6 bases). This CDR3 region has 14 residues. V lost 7 bases to trimming and J lost 3 bases, with 13 bases between them. CDR1 and CDR2 from the germline V gene are SEHNR and FQNEAQ (reference sequence). The DNA for the CDR3 is TGTGCCAGCAACACGGGGGTATACTACAATGAGCAGTTCTTC. Amino acid sequence: CASNTGVYYNEQFF.

The chain employs TRBV5-5 and TRBJ2-7; TRBD2 matches at 9 bases. The V gene end was trimmed by 0 bases and the J gene end by 4 bases; junction bases not matched to a gene: 5. This CDR3 comprises 15 residues. The V gene's germline CDR1 is SGHKS and CDR2 YYEKEE (reference sequence). CDR3 protein: CASSLDLAGLYEQYF. The DNA of the CDR3 is TGTGCCAGCAGCTTGGATCTAGCGGGACTTTACGAGCAGTACTTC. Combining the CDR3 with reference TRBV5-5 and TRBJ2-7 gives the whole variable domain DAGVTQSPTHLIKTRGQQVTLRCSPISGHKSVSWYQQVLGQGPQFIFQYYEKEERGRGNFPDRFSARQFPNYSSELNVNALLLGDSALYLCASSLDLAGLYEQYFGPGTRLTVT.

The rearrangement links TRBV7-2 to TRBJ2-5; 9 positions match TRBD2. The CDR3 is 16 amino acids. From germline, CDR1 is SGHTA and CDR2 FQGNSA. V lost 3 bases, J lost 0 bases, and 5 bases stayed unmatched. The CDR3 is CASSFGLARNQETQYF. As DNA, the CDR3 is TGTGCCAGCAGCTTCGGACTAGCGAGGAACCAAGAGACCCAGTACTTC.